A single sample gave rise to the 24 T cell receptor beta chains below, sequenced in a study of blood T cells in healthy people across ages (dated by TCRdb to between 2014 and 2016). Libraries were built with 5' RACE. TCRdb names Illumina HiSeq 2500 as the instrument used. A second PCR of about 6 to 12 cycles was performed with a sample-barcoded 5' primer and a J-beta primer mix. TCRdb trimmed public reads at Q25 via fastp, called clones via MiXCR and kept in-frame beta chains. Under each unique CDR3 protein, matching rows form one entry showing the most common genes and DNA. For this sample there are roughly 640,000 distinct CDR3 sequences; 25% to 30% appear just once. The ten most abundant clones make up 15% to 18% of the sample. The sequenced sample was blood. These receptors all stem from a woman of 80 years or more in good health.

This clonotype was seen repeatedly, ten times or more. The V gene is TRBV30, the J gene TRBJ2-7; D is undetermined. CDR3 length: 12 residues. The germline CDR1 and CDR2 sequences are GTSNPN and SVGIG (reference sequence). V lost 2 bases and J 4 bases, leaving 9 bases between the germline ends. CDR3 in amino acids: CAWSLGIYEQYF. The CDR3 DNA follows: TGTGCCTGGAGTCTCGGCATATACGAGCAGTACTTC.

V gene TRBV6-6 combines with J gene TRBJ1-2, with D uncertain. The CDR3 has 12 amino acids. V was clipped by 8 bases and J by 8 bases, with 15 bases between them. CDR1 and CDR2 (germline): MNHNY, SVGAGI (reference sequence). The CDR3: CASWSGREGYTF. The CDR3 DNA sequence: TGTGCCAGCTGGTCGGGGAGGGAGGGCTACACCTTC.

The table lists this clonotype with a count of one. This chain links TRBV2 with TRBJ2-5, with TRBD1 matching 8 bases. V was pared by 7 bases and J by 11 bases, with 12 bases of the junction left unmatched. Per the germline V gene, CDR1 is SNHLY and CDR2 is FYNNEI. The CDR3 is 13 residues long. The CDR3 sequence is CASNRDRNNEQYF. The CDR3 DNA reads TGTGCCAGCAACCGGGACAGGAACAATGAGCAGTACTTC.

This clonotype was observed a handful of times. V usage is TRBV3-1 and J usage is TRBJ2-4, with TRBD2 identical over 7 bases. The end of the DNA is better explained by TRBJ2-7, so the J call may be wrong. Germline values: CDR1 LGHDT, CDR2 YNNKEL (reference sequence). The CDR3 consists of 11 residues. CDR3 in amino acids: CASSGGDEQYF. CDR3 DNA sequence: TGTGCCAGCAGCGGGGGGGACGAGCAGTACTTC.

Notes on this clonotype: Relative to the germline gene, one junction end is altered; a read error may explain this. J is TRBJ2-2 and V is TRBV12-3 or TRBV12-4, with 8 bases fitting TRBD1. The CDR3 spans 15 residues. CDR3 amino acids: CASSSDRENTGERFF. The CDR3 bases are TGTGCCAGCAGTTCGGACAGGGAGAACACCGGGGAGCGGTTTTTT.

This clonotype turned up a few times. The genes are TRBV20-1 and TRBJ2-5; D gene uncertain. The CDR3 length is 13 residues. V lost 7 bases and J 5 bases, leaving 17 bases between the germline ends. Germline lookup yields CDR1 DFQATT and CDR2 SNEGSKA (reference sequence). The CDR3 protein is CSVNRPPDETQYF. In nucleotides, the CDR3 is TGCAGTGTTAATAGACCCCCCGACGAGACCCAGTACTTC.

The chain uses TRBV24-1 and TRBJ2-7; TRBD1 aligns across 9 bases. The V and J ends lost 4 bases and 7 bases, in that order; junction bases with no gene match: 10. The V gene's germline CDR1 is KGHDR and CDR2 SFDVKD. The CDR3 consists of 15 residues. The CDR3 region is CATSEGDRVGNEQYF. The CDR3 DNA follows: TGTGCCACCAGTGAGGGGGACAGGGTGGGCAATGAGCAGTACTTC.

The sample holds many counts of this clonotype. J is TRBJ2-1 and V is TRBV2; TRBD1 or TRBD2 may be the D gene (5 bases each). Germline V gene lookup returns CDR1 SNHLY and CDR2 FYNNEI. CDR3 length equals 15 residues. V lost 6 bases to trimming and J lost 7 bases, with 19 bases between them. CDR3 coding DNA: TGTGCCAGCAGCGCCAGGGACCGCTCCCGGAATGAGCAGTTCTTC. Its translation is CASSARDRSRNEQFF.

Concerning this clonotype: A single base separates this from a much larger clone, so it may be a read error. This chain joins TRBV25-1 and TRBJ1-1; D is perhaps TRBD1 (5 bases). V was shortened by 1 base and J by 1 base, with 7 bases between the two germline ends. Germline values: CDR1 MGHDK, CDR2 SYGVNS. This CDR3 has 14 amino acids. CDR3 bases: TGTGCCAGCAGTGAATTAGGGGAGAACACTGAAGCTTTCTTT. Translating it yields CASSELGENTEAFF. Full variable domain (rest looked up from reference TRBV25-1 and TRBJ1-1): EADIYQTPRYLVIGTGKKITLECSQTMGHDKMYWYQQDPGMELHLIHYSYGVNSTEKGDLSSESTVSRIRTEHFPLTLESARPSHTSQYLCASSELGENTEAFFGQGTRLTVV.

This clonotype came up many times. V usage is TRBV6-1 and J usage is TRBJ1-2; weak D call: TRBD1 (5 bases). The CDR3 contains 15 residues. The germline V and J ends were trimmed by 0 bases and 4 bases, with 12 bases remaining between them. Germline CDR1 and CDR2: MNHNS and SASEGT. The CDR3 nucleotides read TGTGCCAGCAGTGAAGCGCAAGGGGTAGCCTATGGCTACACCTTC. Translation gives CASSEAQGVAYGYTF.

About this clonotype: A much larger clone is a single base away; this may be a read error. The rearrangement uses TRBV20-1 and TRBJ1-4; weak D call: TRBD1 (5 bases). Germline CDR1 reads DFQATT; CDR2 reads SNEGSKA (reference sequence). V dropped 0 bases and J dropped 7 bases, with 12 bases sitting between them. The CDR3 covers 14 residues. The DNA of the CDR3 is TGCAGTGCTAGAGATAACAGGTCGGGTGAAAAACTGTTTTTT. Translation: CSARDNRSGEKLFF.

This clonotype was recorded at least ten times. The chain combines TRBV4-3 with TRBJ2-7; TRBD2 matches 7 bases. Germline lookup yields CDR1 LGHNA and CDR2 YSLEER. J was trimmed by 2 bases and V by 1 base; bases with no gene match: 2. This CDR3 contains 14 residues. The CDR3: CASSQGRGTYEQYF. In nucleotides, the CDR3 is TGCGCCAGCAGCCAAGGGCGGGGGACCTACGAGCAGTACTTC.

This rearrangement joins TRBV28 to TRBJ2-5; TRBD1 might be the D (6 bases). The germline CDR1 and CDR2 sequences are MDHEN and SYDVKM. The CDR3 is 15 residues long. V gave up 8 bases and J gave up 11 bases, with 27 bases separating them. The CDR3 loop is CASSRTVSSINEQYF. The CDR3 DNA follows: TGTGCCAGCTCTCGGACAGTCTCGTCGATCAATGAGCAGTACTTC.

The sample holds many counts of this clonotype. V is TRBV20-1 and J is TRBJ2-1; no clear D. The germline V and J ends were trimmed by 5 bases and 12 bases, with 11 bases remaining between them. CDR1 and CDR2 from the germline V gene are DFQATT and SNEGSKA (reference sequence). The CDR3 is made up of 10 amino acids. The CDR3 protein is CSAWAMGQFF. CDR3 bases: TGCAGTGCTTGGGCAATGGGGCAGTTCTTC.

This clonotype has a count of ten or more. The chain is built from TRBV12-3 or TRBV12-4 and TRBJ2-5; D is perhaps TRBD1 or TRBD2 (5 bases each). The CDR3 is 14 amino acids. V lost 9 bases to trimming and J lost 1 base, with 15 bases between them. The CDR3 DNA sequence: TGTGCCAGTCTCCGGCAGGGAGTCCAAGAGACCCAGTACTTC. Protein: CASLRQGVQETQYF.

This clonotype was counted only a few times. A much more abundant neighbour one base away suggests this may be a read error. V is TRBV7-9 and J is TRBJ2-7; no reliable D call. V was shortened by 5 bases and J by 6 bases, with 17 bases between the two germline ends. The germline CDR1 and CDR2 sequences are SEHNR and FQNEAQ (reference sequence). CDR3 length: 14 amino acids. CDR3: CASSPSQSGREQYF. CDR3 nucleotide sequence: TGTGCCAGCAGCCCATCCCAATCGGGTCGCGAGCAGTACTTC.

This clonotype was observed a handful of times. This chain uses TRBV10-3 with TRBJ1-2; TRBD1 aligns across 9 bases. The CDR3 loop spans 15 amino acids. Trimming removed 6 bases from V and 7 bases from J; junction bases left unmatched: 12. CDR1 is ENHRY and CDR2 is SYGVKD in the germline V gene. As DNA, the CDR3 is TGTGCCATCAGCCCCTCGAGGGACAGGGAGGCTGGCTACACCTTC. Amino acid sequence: CAISPSRDREAGYTF.

As for this clonotype: Just one base apart from a much larger clone, this may be a read error. The rearrangement links TRBV20-1 to TRBJ2-5, with D unresolved. The CDR3 is 13 amino acids. V lost 3 bases and J 11 bases, leaving 19 bases between the germline ends. Germline-derived CDR1 and CDR2 are DFQATT and SNEGSKA (reference sequence). DNA for the CDR3: TGCAGTGCTAGTCTTCCGAGCCCCAATGAGCAGTACTTC. Its protein is CSASLPSPNEQYF.

Only one count was recorded for this clonotype. With a much larger clone just one base away, this may be a read error. This chain links TRBV4-1 with TRBJ1-5; weak D call: TRBD1 (5 bases). V was pared by 0 bases and J by 8 bases, with 14 bases between. This CDR3 spans 15 amino acids. Germline CDR1 reads MGHRA; CDR2 reads YSYEKL. CDR3 coding DNA: TGCGCCAGCAGCCAAGAGGGGGGAGCTGTTAAGCCCCAGCATTTT. This codes for CASSQEGGAVKPQHF.

This clonotype appeared many times. This chain links TRBV20-1 with TRBJ1-5, with 10 bases aligning to TRBD1. In germline, CDR1 is DFQATT, CDR2 SNEGSKA (reference sequence). The CDR3 consists of 14 residues. Unmatched junction bases numbered 9, after V lost 6 bases and J lost 7 bases. The DNA for the CDR3 is TGCAGTGCCTTCAGGACAGGGGGACGGCAGCCCCAGCATTTT. Amino acid sequence: CSAFRTGGRQPQHF.

In its sample, this clonotype was seen a few times. The chain uses TRBV28 and TRBJ1-2; a possible D gene is TRBD1 (5 bases). Germline CDR1 is MDHEN and CDR2 is SYDVKM. Trimming took off 10 bases at V and 3 bases at J, with 15 bases between the two ends. The CDR3 extends over 13 amino acids. CDR3 sequence reads: CATHQGRDYGYTF. DNA of the CDR3: TGTGCCACCCACCAGGGCAGGGACTATGGCTACACCTTC.

J is TRBJ2-1 and V is TRBV4-3; 8 bases align to TRBD2. Per the germline V gene, CDR1 is LGHNA and CDR2 is YSLEER. V was pared by 0 bases and J by 9 bases, with 7 bases of the junction left unmatched. The length of the CDR3 is 15 residues. CDR3 coding DNA: TGCGCCAGCAGCCAAGATCGGACTAGCCGCAGTGAGCAGTTCTTC. Its translation is CASSQDRTSRSEQFF.

A few counts support this clonotype. A much larger clone lies a single base off, so this may be a read error. This sequence joins TRBV3-1 and TRBJ2-7; 13 bases are shared with TRBD2. V lost 5 bases and J lost 7; bases outside the gene matches: 8. Germline V lookup: CDR1 LGHDT, CDR2 YNNKEL (reference sequence). CDR3 length equals 15 residues. CDR3 sequence: CASSATSGGAHEQYF. CDR3 in DNA: TGTGCCAGCAGCGCAACTAGCGGGGGGGCTCATGAGCAGTACTTC.

Many counts were recorded for this clonotype. The CDR3 nucleotides are TGTGCCAGCAGACATGCCCCCGGGACAGTAGTTACCATTCAGTACTTC. Translation: CASRHAPGTVVTIQYF. The chain joins TRBV6-2 or TRBV6-3 to TRBJ2-4; 7 bases are a match to TRBD1. Germline V gene data show CDR1 as MNHEY and CDR2 as SVGEGT. J lost 9 bases, V lost 6 bases, and 17 bases had no gene match. The CDR3 sequence is 16 residues long.